Each of the 15 T cell receptor beta chains below was sequenced from the same sample in a study of blood T cell repertoires in COVID-19. TCRdb's table, derived via immunoSEQ multiplex PCR, lists solely in-frame clones and lacks some. This sample has approximately 270,000 clones, with roughly nine tenths found just once. The material sequenced was peripheral blood. The origin of the receptors is a man aged 50 or older with acute or convalescent COVID-19.

Only one count was recorded for this clone. The CDR3 region is CASSLNPRPNYGYTF. The DNA of the CDR3 is TGTGCCAGCAGCTTAAATCCGCGCCCTAACTATGGCTACACCTTC. The chain joins TRBV7-3 to TRBJ1-2; D remains unclear. CDR1 is SGHTA and CDR2 is FQGTGA in the germline V gene. V dropped 1 base and J dropped 0 bases, with 9 bases sitting between them. The CDR3 has 15 amino acids.

This clone was seen a single time. This chain connects TRBV15 to TRBJ1-5; TRBD1 might be the D (6 bases). The CDR3 runs to 16 residues. V dropped 0 bases and J dropped 9 bases, with 18 bases sitting between them. Per germline, CDR1 LNHNV and CDR2 YYDKDF (reference sequence). In nucleotides, the CDR3 is TGTGCCACCAGCAGAGATGATGCGGAATACAGGGCGCCCCAGCATTTT. It encodes CATSRDDAEYRAPQHF. The full variable domain, in which reference TRBV15 and TRBJ1-5 provide the parts outside the CDR3, is DAMVIQNPRYQVTQFGKPVTLSCSQTLNHNVMYWYQQKSSQAPKLLFHYYDKDFNNEADTPDNFQSRRPNTSFCFLDIRSPGLGDTAMYLCATSRDDAEYRAPQHFGDGTRLSIL.

The chain employs TRBV9 and TRBJ1-6; 8 bases agree with TRBD1. The CDR3 spans 16 residues. V shed 2 bases and J 9 bases; nucleotides not matched to a gene: 10. Germline-derived CDR1 and CDR2 are SGDLS and YYNGEE. CDR3 sequence: CASSVTGGTPPSPLHF. DNA for the CDR3: TGTGCCAGCAGCGTCACAGGGGGAACTCCGCCTTCACCCCTCCACTTT.

The rearrangement uses TRBV10-3 and TRBJ2-5; D possibly corresponds to TRBD2 (6 bases). Trimming took off 2 bases at V and 5 bases at J, with 9 bases between the two ends. CDR3 size: 13 residues. CDR1 and CDR2 from the germline V gene are ENHRY and SYGVKD. The CDR3 loop is CAISEGGVETQYF. The CDR3, as DNA: TGTGCCATCAGTGAGGGCGGGGTGGAGACCCAGTACTTC.

The J gene is TRBJ1-5, the V gene TRBV12-5; 7 bases match TRBD1. CDR3 length: 13 residues. The V gene end was trimmed by 3 bases and the J gene end by 7 bases; junction bases not matched to a gene: 3. Germline V CDR1 and CDR2: LGHNT, FRNRAP. CDR3 nucleotide sequence: TGTGCTAGTGGTTTTCACAGGGGCCAGCCCCAGCATTTT. This translates into CASGFHRGQPQHF.

The chain carries TRBV29-1 and TRBJ1-1; 7 nucleotides match TRBD1. Losses at the gene ends were 4 bases for V and 4 bases for J; bases not matched to a gene: 6. CDR3 length: 13 residues. Looked up from germline, CDR1 is SQVTM and CDR2 is ANQGSEA. The CDR3 reads CSVVPGGGTEAFF. CDR3 coding DNA: TGCAGCGTTGTACCAGGGGGTGGCACTGAAGCTTTCTTT.

This chain connects TRBV7-3 to TRBJ1-5; no clear D. The CDR3 sequence is 13 residues long. Between the trimmed V and J ends, which lost 5 bases and 6 bases, there was a span of 11 bases. Per germline, CDR1 SGHTA and CDR2 FQGTGA. CDR3 nucleotides: TGTGCCAGCAGCCAAGGGAGCGGTCAGCCCCAGCATTTT. Encoded protein: CASSQGSGQPQHF. Drawing the rest from reference TRBV7-3 and TRBJ1-5, the complete variable domain is GAGVSQTPSNKVTEKGKYVELRCDPISGHTALYWYRQSLGQGPEFLIYFQGTGAADDSGLPNDRFFAVRPEGSVSTLKIQRTERGDSAVYLCASSQGSGQPQHFGDGTRLSIL.

The chain has TRBV4-1 and TRBJ1-6; D call uncertain. Looked up from germline, CDR1 is MGHRA and CDR2 is YSYEKL. The CDR3 totals 14 residues. Deletions cut 1 base from V and 9 bases from J, with 10 bases between. The CDR3 DNA reads as TGCGCCAGCAGCCAAGGCCTAGCAGGTTCACCCCTCCACTTT. This codes for CASSQGLAGSPLHF.

This rearrangement joins TRBV3-1 (or the pseudogene TRBV3-2) to TRBJ2-1; D may be TRBD2 (5 bases). The germline gives CDR1 LGHDT, CDR2 YNNKEL (reference sequence). Trimming took 3 bases from V and 3 from J, leaving 18 bases between them. The CDR3 contains 17 residues. The CDR3 region has the DNA TGTGCCAGCAGCCAGCGGGCGGCAGGCGAACTCTACAATGAGCAGTTCTTC. Its protein product is CASSQRAAGELYNEQFF.

V gene TRBV19 combines with J gene TRBJ2-5, with 9 nucleotides matching TRBD1. V shed 7 bases and J 4 bases; nucleotides not matched to a gene: 10. CDR1 and CDR2 (germline): LNHDA, SQIVND (reference sequence). The CDR3 sequence is 15 residues long. The CDR3 here is CASTQDRGKGETQYF. The CDR3 coding sequence is TGTGCCAGTACTCAGGACAGGGGAAAAGGAGAGACCCAGTACTTC.

V is TRBV12-5 and J is TRBJ2-3, with 8 bases fitting TRBD2. The germline gives CDR1 LGHNT, CDR2 FRNRAP. This CDR3 has 18 amino acids. Unmatched junction bases numbered 11, after V lost 3 bases and J lost 0 bases. CDR3: CASGLSLGGASSTDTQYF. In DNA, the CDR3 is TGTGCTAGTGGTTTATCCCTCGGGGGGGCCTCTAGCACAGATACGCAGTATTTT.

The rearrangement links TRBV25-1 to TRBJ2-7; 9 bases align to TRBD1. The V segment lost 6 bases and the J segment 10 bases; nucleotides outside the gene matches: 7. Germline V gene sequence: CDR1 MGHDK, CDR2 SYGVNS. The CDR3 has 12 residues. The CDR3 DNA is TGTGCCAGCAGCGGGGACAGGGTTGAACAGTACTTC. Its translation: CASSGDRVEQYF.

The V call is TRBV30, the J call TRBJ1-4; TRBD1 might be the D (5 bases). V lost 0 bases to trimming and J lost 6 bases, with 8 bases between them. CDR3 length: 13 residues. Germline CDR1 is GTSNPN and CDR2 is SVGIG (reference sequence). The CDR3 nucleotides are TGTGCCTGGAGTGTCGGGGGATATGAAAAACTGTTTTTT. Its protein product is CAWSVGGYEKLFF.

The J gene is TRBJ2-5, the V gene TRBV15, with a possible D match to TRBD2 (6 bases). The CDR3 is 17 residues long. V lost 6 bases to trimming and J lost 0 bases, with 20 bases between them. Per the germline V gene, CDR1 is LNHNV and CDR2 is YYDKDF (reference sequence). Here the CDR3 reads CATSSRKIAAYQETQYF. The CDR3 DNA is TGTGCCACCAGTTCTAGAAAGATAGCGGCCTACCAAGAGACCCAGTACTTC.

CDR3 sequence reads: CASSSGSGNTIYF. CDR3 nucleotides: TGTGCCAGCAGTTCGGGGTCTGGAAACACCATATATTTT. V and J are TRBV27 and TRBJ1-3; D gene uncertain. The CDR3 extends over 13 amino acids. Trimming shortened V by 4 bases and J by 1 base, and 5 bases separated the two germline ends. Germline assignment: CDR1 MNHEY and CDR2 SMNVEV (reference sequence).